The TCR beta chain described here comes from a study of shared clonotypes between healthy human individuals. Overall study context: The plates for each donor numbered three CD4 naive, three CD4 memory, two CD8 naive and one CD8 memory.

Caucasian adults living in Nashville, Tennessee, provided all samples. Method: immunoSEQ multiplex PCR; TCRdb's copy keeps in-frame clones and lacks some. The sample gives 600,000 to 750,000 clones, just under 75% of which show up once; less than 2% is in the top ten. J was trimmed by 6 bases and V by 0 bases; bases with no gene match: 4. The CDR3 sequence is 16 residues long. Germline V gene data show CDR1 as MNHEY and CDR2 as SVGAGI. This sequence joins TRBV6-5 and TRBJ2-7; the match to TRBD2 covers 14 bases. This receptor was taken from a woman younger than 45 in good health. The sequenced sample was memory CD4+ T cells sorted from blood. The subset is: CD45RA-negative fraction. CDR3 amino acids: CASSYSGLAGGLEQYF. Written as DNA, the CDR3 is TGTGCCAGCAGTTACTCCGGACTAGCGGGAGGACTCGAGCAGTACTTC.